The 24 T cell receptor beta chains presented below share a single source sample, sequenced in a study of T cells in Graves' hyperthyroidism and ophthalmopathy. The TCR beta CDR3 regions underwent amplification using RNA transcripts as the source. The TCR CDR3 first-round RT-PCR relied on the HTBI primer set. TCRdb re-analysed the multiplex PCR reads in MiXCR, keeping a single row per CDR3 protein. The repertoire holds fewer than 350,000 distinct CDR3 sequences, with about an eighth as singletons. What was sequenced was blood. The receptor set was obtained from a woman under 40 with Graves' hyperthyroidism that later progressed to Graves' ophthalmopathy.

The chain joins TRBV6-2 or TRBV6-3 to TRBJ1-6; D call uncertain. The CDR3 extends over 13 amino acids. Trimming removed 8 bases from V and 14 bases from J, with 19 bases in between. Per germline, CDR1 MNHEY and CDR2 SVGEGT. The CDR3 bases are TGTGCCAGCTCCTCGACTTCCGAATCATCCCTCCACTTT. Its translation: CASSSTSESSLHF.

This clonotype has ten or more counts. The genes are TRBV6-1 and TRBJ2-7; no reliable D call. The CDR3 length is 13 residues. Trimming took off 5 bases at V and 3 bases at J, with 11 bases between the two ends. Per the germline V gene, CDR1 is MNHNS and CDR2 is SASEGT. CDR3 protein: CASSPFVYYEQYF. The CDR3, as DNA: TGTGCCAGCAGTCCCTTCGTCTACTACGAGCAGTACTTC.

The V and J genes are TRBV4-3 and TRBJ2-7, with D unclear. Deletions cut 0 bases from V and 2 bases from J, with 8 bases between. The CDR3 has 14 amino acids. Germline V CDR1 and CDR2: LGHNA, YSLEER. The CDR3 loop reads CASSQDKAAYEQYF. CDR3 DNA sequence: TGCGCCAGCAGCCAAGATAAGGCGGCCTACGAGCAGTACTTC.

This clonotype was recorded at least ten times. CDR3 nucleotide sequence: TGCGCCAGCAGCTACGTTGGCAGAGAGACCCAGTACTTC. Its translation is CASSYVGRETQYF. The chain combines TRBV5-1 with TRBJ2-5; D is undetermined. Trimming cost V 3 bases and J 4 bases, with 10 bases left between them. This CDR3 is 13 amino acids long. The germline gives CDR1 SGHRS, CDR2 YFSETQ.

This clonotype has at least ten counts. The chain's CDR3 is CASSPSRTANTEAFF. The CDR3 nucleotides are TGTGCCAGCAGCCCTTCGAGGACGGCGAACACTGAAGCTTTCTTT. The rearrangement links TRBV7-9 to TRBJ1-1, with no clear D. Germline CDR1 reads SEHNR; CDR2 reads FQNEAQ (reference sequence). The length of the CDR3 is 15 residues. Trimming took off 5 bases at V and 1 base at J, with 14 bases between the two ends.

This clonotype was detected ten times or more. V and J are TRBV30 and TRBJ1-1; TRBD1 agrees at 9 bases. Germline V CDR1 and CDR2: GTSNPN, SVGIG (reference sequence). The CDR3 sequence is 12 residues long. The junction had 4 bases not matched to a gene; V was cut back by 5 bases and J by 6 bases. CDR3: CAWVQGAPEAFF. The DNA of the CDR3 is TGTGCCTGGGTACAGGGGGCACCTGAAGCTTTCTTT.

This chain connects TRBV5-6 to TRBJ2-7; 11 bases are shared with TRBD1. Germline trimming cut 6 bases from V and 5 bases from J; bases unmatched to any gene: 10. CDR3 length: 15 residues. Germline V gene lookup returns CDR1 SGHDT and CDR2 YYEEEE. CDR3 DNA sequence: TGTGCCAGCAACTTCGGAGGGGACAGGGGGAACGAGCAGTACTTC. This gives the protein CASNFGGDRGNEQYF.

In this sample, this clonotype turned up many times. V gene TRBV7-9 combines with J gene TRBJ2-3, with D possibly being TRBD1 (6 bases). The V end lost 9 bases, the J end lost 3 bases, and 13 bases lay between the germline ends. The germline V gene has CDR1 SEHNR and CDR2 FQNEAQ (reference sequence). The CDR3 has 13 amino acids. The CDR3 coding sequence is TGTGCCAGTGAAGCAGGGGTGACAGATACGCAGTATTTT. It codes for CASEAGVTDTQYF. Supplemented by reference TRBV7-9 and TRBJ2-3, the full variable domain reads DTGVSQNPRHKITKRGQNVTFRCDPISEHNRLYWYRQTLGQGPEFLTYFQNEAQLEKSRLLSDRFSAERPKGSFSTLEIQRTEQGDSAMYLCASEAGVTDTQYFGPGTRLTVL.

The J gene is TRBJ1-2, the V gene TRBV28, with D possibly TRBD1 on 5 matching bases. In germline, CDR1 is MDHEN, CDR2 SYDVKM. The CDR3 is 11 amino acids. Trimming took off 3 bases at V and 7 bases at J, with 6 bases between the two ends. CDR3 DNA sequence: TGTGCCAGCAGTTTCCAGGGTGGCTACACCTTC. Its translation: CASSFQGGYTF.

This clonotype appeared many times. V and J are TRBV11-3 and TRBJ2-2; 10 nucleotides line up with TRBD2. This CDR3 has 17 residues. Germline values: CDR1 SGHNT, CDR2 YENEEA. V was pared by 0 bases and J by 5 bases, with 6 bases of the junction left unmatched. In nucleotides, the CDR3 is TGTGCCAGCAGCTTAGATTCTAGCGGGAGACGAACCGGGGAGCTGTTTTTT. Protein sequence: CASSLDSSGRRTGELFF.

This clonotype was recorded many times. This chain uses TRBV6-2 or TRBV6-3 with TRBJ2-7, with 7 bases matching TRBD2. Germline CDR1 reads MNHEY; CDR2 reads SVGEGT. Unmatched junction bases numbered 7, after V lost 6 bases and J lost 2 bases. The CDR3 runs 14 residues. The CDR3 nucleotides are TGTGCCAGCAGGGCAACTAGCGAGACCTACGAGCAGTACTTC. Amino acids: CASRATSETYEQYF.

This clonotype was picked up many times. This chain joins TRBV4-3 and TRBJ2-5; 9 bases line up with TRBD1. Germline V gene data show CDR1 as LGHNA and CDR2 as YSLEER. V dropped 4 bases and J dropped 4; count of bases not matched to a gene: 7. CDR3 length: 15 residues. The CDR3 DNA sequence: TGCGCCAGCAGCCCCCGGACAGGGGCCCCAGAGACCCAGTACTTC. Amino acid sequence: CASSPRTGAPETQYF.

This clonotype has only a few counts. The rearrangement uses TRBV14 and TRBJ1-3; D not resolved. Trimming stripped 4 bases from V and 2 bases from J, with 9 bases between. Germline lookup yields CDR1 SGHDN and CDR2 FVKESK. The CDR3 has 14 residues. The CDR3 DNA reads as TGTGCCAGCAGCCGTTGGGGAACTGGAAACACCATATATTTT. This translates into CASSRWGTGNTIYF.

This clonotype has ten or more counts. In DNA, the CDR3 is TGTGCCAGTCAGAACCAAGCTAACTATGGCTACACCTTC. Protein product: CASQNQANYGYTF. V usage is TRBV6-1 and J usage is TRBJ1-2; unclear D gene. The V end lost 9 bases, the J end lost 0 bases, and 11 bases lay between the germline ends. The CDR3 consists of 13 residues. CDR1 is MNHNS, CDR2 SASEGT, per germline.

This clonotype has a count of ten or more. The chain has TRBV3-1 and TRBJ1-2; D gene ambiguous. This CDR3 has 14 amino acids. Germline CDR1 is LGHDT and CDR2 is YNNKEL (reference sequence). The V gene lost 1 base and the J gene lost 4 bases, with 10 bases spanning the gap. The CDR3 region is CASSQGSASYGYTF. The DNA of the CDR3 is TGTGCCAGCAGCCAAGGCAGCGCCTCCTATGGCTACACCTTC.

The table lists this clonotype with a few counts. This CDR3 reads CASSYSQAPSTDTQYF. CDR3 sequence (DNA): TGTGCCAGCAGTTACTCGCAGGCCCCGAGCACAGATACGCAGTATTTT. This chain joins TRBV6-5 and TRBJ2-3; no clear D. V lost 0 bases and J 0 bases, leaving 10 bases between the germline ends. CDR1 is MNHEY and CDR2 is SVGAGI in the germline V gene. The CDR3 covers 16 residues.

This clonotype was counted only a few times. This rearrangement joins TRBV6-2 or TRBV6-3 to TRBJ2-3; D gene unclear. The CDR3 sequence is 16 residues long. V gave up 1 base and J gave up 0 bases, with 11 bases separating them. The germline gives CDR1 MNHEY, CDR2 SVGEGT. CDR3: CASSYLAGESTDTQYF. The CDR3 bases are TGTGCCAGCAGTTACTTAGCAGGAGAGAGCACAGATACGCAGTATTTT.

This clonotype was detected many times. The DNA for the CDR3 is TGCAGCGTTGCGCTGGCGACTAGCGGGATTCTTACAGATACGCAGTATTTT. Amino acid sequence: CSVALATSGILTDTQYF. The rearrangement uses TRBV29-1 and TRBJ2-3; 11 bases are shared with TRBD2. CDR1 and CDR2 (germline): SQVTM, ANQGSEA. V shed 4 bases and J 3 bases; nucleotides not matched to a gene: 12. CDR3 size: 17 residues.

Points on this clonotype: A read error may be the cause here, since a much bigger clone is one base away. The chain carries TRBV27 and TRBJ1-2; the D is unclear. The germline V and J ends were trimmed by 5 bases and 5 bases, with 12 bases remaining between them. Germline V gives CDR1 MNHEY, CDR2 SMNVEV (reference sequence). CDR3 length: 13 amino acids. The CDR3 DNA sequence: TGTGCCAGCAGTCATAGGTGGGTATATGGCTACACCTTC. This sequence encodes CASSHRWVYGYTF.

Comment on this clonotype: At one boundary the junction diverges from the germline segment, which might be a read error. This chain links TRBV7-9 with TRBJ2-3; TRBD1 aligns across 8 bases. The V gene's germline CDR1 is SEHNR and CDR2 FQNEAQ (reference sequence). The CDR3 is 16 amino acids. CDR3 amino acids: CASSSGPGQVTDSQYF. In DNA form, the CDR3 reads TGTGCCAGCAGCTCAGGGCCGGGACAGGTCACAGATTCGCAGTATTTT.

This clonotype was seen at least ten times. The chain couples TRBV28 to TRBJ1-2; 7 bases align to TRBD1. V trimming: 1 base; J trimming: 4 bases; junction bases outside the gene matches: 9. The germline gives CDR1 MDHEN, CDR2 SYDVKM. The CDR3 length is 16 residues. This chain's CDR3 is CASSLYPTGTTYGYTF. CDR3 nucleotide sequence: TGTGCCAGCAGTTTATACCCGACAGGGACCACCTATGGCTACACCTTC.

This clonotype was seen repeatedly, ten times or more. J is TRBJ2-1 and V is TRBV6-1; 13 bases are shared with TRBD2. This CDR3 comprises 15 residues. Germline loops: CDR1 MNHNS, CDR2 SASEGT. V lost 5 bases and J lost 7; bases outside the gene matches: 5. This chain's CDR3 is CASSSRTSGSNEQFF. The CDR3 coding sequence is TGTGCCAGCAGTTCCCGGACTAGCGGGAGTAATGAGCAGTTCTTC.

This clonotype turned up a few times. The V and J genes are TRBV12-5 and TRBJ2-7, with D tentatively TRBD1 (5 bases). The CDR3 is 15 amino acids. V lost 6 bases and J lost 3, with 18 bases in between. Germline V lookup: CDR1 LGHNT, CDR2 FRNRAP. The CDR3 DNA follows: TGTGCTAGTGGCTTGAGGTTAGGGGAAAACTACGAGCAGTACTTC. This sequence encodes CASGLRLGENYEQYF.

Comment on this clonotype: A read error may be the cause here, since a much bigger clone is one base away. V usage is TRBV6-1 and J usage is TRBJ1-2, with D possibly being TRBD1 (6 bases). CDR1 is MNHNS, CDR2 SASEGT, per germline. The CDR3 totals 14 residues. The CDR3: CGSSDAQGSYGYTF. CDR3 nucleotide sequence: TGTGGCAGCAGTGACGCACAGGGTTCTTATGGCTACACCTTC.